This entry lists 9 T cell receptor beta chains sequenced from one sample in a study of CD8 T cells in cerebrospinal fluid in Alzheimer's disease (TCRdb year 2020). The library was made by 10x single-cell sequencing. TCRdb records NextSeq 550 as the sequencer. TCRdb reprocessed the reads, and each CDR3 protein sequence is entered once, without DNA. This sample's records show about 560 distinct CDR3 sequences. Approximately 12% of the sample is taken by the ten largest. The sequencing sample was made of cerebrospinal fluid. Receptor source: a human donor with Parkinson's disease.

Its frequency marks this clonotype as medium-sized. The chain links TRBV9 to TRBJ2-1; TCRdb reports TRBD2, a call that lacks DNA to check it against. The V gene's germline CDR1 is SGDLS and CDR2 YYNGEE. This CDR3 spans 12 amino acids. CDR3 sequence reads: CASSRGTAEQFF.

This clonotype registers large by frequency. The chain has TRBV20-1 and TRBJ2-3; TCRdb proposes TRBD1, but this gene call is untestable without DNA. This CDR3 has 18 residues. Germline CDR1 DFQATT, CDR2 SNEGSKA (reference sequence). The CDR3 reads CSATPPSGSQGVTDTQYF.

According to its frequency, this clonotype is large. The chain is built from TRBV18 and TRBJ1-5; TCRdb outputs TRBD1, but without DNA this stays unchecked. The CDR3 spans 13 residues. From germline, CDR1 is KGHSH and CDR2 LQKENI. The CDR3 loop is CASTDQGDQPQHF.

This clonotype is classed as large by frequency. The chain recombines TRBV4-3 with TRBJ1-4; TCRdb reports TRBD1, a call that lacks DNA to check it against. This CDR3 comprises 18 residues. CDR1 and CDR2 from the germline V gene are LGHNA and YSLEER. CDR3 protein: CASTRTTYPQGTNEKLFF.

This clonotype counts as medium-sized by frequency. CDR3 sequence reads: CAAKPGGLSTGELFF. V gene TRBV24-1 combines with J gene TRBJ2-2; the D call from TCRdb, TRBD1, cannot be confirmed without DNA. The CDR3 length is 15 residues. Germline CDR1 and CDR2: KGHDR and SFDVKD.

Considering frequency, this clonotype is large. The chain links TRBV28 to TRBJ2-1; lacking DNA, the TRBD1 call made by TCRdb goes unchecked. Germline assignment: CDR1 MDHEN and CDR2 SYDVKM. This CDR3 is 17 amino acids long. CDR3 protein: CASSLLEWGQGHNEQFF. The full variable domain, in which reference TRBV28 and TRBJ2-1 provide the parts outside the CDR3, is DVKVTQSSRYLVKRTGEKVFLECVQDMDHENMFWYRQDPGLGLRLIYFSYDVKMKEKGDIPEGYSVSREKKERFSLILESASTNQTSMYLCASSLLEWGQGHNEQFFGPGTRLTVL.

This clonotype ranks as medium-sized in terms of frequency. The chain couples TRBV19 to TRBJ2-7. The V gene's germline CDR1 is LNHDA and CDR2 SQIVND (reference sequence). This CDR3 is 13 amino acids long. The CDR3 region is CASSLGDVYEQYF.

This clonotype registers medium-sized by frequency. This chain uses TRBV5-1 with TRBJ2-7; TCRdb's D gene call, TRBD2, goes unchecked for lack of DNA. The germline CDR1 and CDR2 sequences are SGHRS and YFSETQ. CDR3 size: 14 residues. CDR3 region: CASSPQEGGYEQYF.

This clonotype ranks as medium-sized in terms of frequency. CDR3 loop: CSAGPFGGGTDTQYF. The genes are TRBV29-1 and TRBJ2-3; TCRdb's assignment of TRBD2 cannot be checked, as there is no DNA. Per germline, CDR1 SQVTM and CDR2 ANQGSEA. The CDR3 extends over 15 amino acids.